The 20 T cell receptor beta chains reported below all come from one sample, sequenced in a study of T cell clones after liver transplantation. TCRdb's copy holds only in-frame clones and misses some; the assay was immunoSEQ multiplex PCR. The sample comprises more than 45,000 clones, about 73% of which are singletons, and approximately 2.6% rests with the top ten. This specimen consisted of CD4+ T cells from blood, obtained at the approximately 15-month timepoint. All receptors derive from a human patient who received a liver transplant. Some T cells may possibly be graft donor cells.

The CDR3 here is CASSYVKGDSPLHF. Here the CDR3 DNA reads TGTGCCAGCAGTTACGTGAAGGGGGATTCACCCCTCCACTTT. The chain links TRBV6-6 to TRBJ1-6, with D possibly TRBD1 on 6 matching bases. CDR1 MNHNY and CDR2 SVGAGI come from the germline V gene (reference sequence). This CDR3 is 14 amino acids long. The ends were cut back, 2 bases at V and 8 bases at J, with 10 bases in the middle.

This CDR3 is CASSFGGIEQFF. The DNA for the CDR3 is TGTGCCAGCAGCTTCGGCGGGATAGAGCAGTTCTTC. The chain has TRBV5-6 and TRBJ2-1, with D perhaps matching TRBD2 (6 bases). This CDR3 is 12 amino acids long. Trimming cost V 2 bases and J 10 bases, with 10 bases left between them. CDR1 and CDR2 (germline): SGHDT, YYEEEE.

The chain carries TRBV11-3 and TRBJ2-1; weak D call: TRBD1 (5 bases). Germline V gene sequence: CDR1 SGHNT, CDR2 YENEEA. V was cut by 5 bases and J by 1 base, with 12 bases left in between. CDR3 length: 15 amino acids. The CDR3 here is CASSPHQGSYNEQFF. The CDR3 nucleotides read TGTGCCAGCAGCCCACACCAGGGTTCCTACAATGAGCAGTTCTTC.

This clone was counted ten times or more. The rearrangement joins TRBV5-4 to TRBJ2-3; D possibly corresponds to TRBD2 (5 bases). The CDR3 loop spans 14 amino acids. Per germline, CDR1 SGHNT and CDR2 YYREEE (reference sequence). Trimming removed 3 bases from V and 5 bases from J, with 13 bases in between. CDR3 nucleotides: TGTGCCAGCAGCTCGGACTTCGAGGTAGATACGCAGTATTTT. It codes for CASSSDFEVDTQYF.

This clone was picked up a small number of times. V and J are TRBV5-5 and TRBJ2-3; possibly TRBD1 for D (6 bases). The CDR3 covers 13 residues. The V gene's germline CDR1 is SGHKS and CDR2 YYEKEE (reference sequence). V was pared by 4 bases and J by 3 bases, with 9 bases between. CDR3 sequence reads: CASSNTGTDTQYF. CDR3 nucleotides: TGTGCCAGCAGCAACACAGGGACAGATACGCAGTATTTT.

The chain uses TRBV10-3 and TRBJ2-1; 15 bases are a match to TRBD2. The CDR3 is made up of 16 amino acids. CDR1 and CDR2 (germline): ENHRY, SYGVKD. V trimming: 3 bases; J trimming: 10 bases; junction bases outside the gene matches: 7. For the CDR3, the DNA is TGTGCCATCAGTGATCGGACTAGCGGGGGGGCCGGGGAGCAGTTCTTC. Protein product: CAISDRTSGGAGEQFF.

This clone was recorded once. V is TRBV5-4 and J is TRBJ2-1; 8 bases are shared with TRBD1. After removal of 0 bases from V and 9 bases from J, the junction contained 8 bases not matched to a gene. Germline V CDR1 and CDR2: SGHNT, YYREEE (reference sequence). The CDR3 totals 15 residues. The CDR3 bases are TGTGCCAGCAGCTTGGAGACAGGGGTTATTGGTGAGCAGTTCTTC. Its translation: CASSLETGVIGEQFF.

In DNA, the CDR3 is TGTGCCAGCTCACCATCAACGTATGGAGCGTACCCTTTATACAATGAGCAGTTCTTC. Encoded protein: CASSPSTYGAYPLYNEQFF. The chain uses TRBV18 and TRBJ2-1; unclear D gene. The V gene lost 2 bases and the J gene lost 4 bases, with 24 bases spanning the gap. The CDR3 is made up of 19 amino acids. Germline lookup yields CDR1 KGHSH and CDR2 LQKENI.

The J gene is TRBJ2-1, the V gene TRBV9, with 9 nucleotides matching TRBD1. Germline V gene lookup returns CDR1 SGDLS and CDR2 YYNGEE. This CDR3 contains 17 residues. Germline trimming cut 0 bases from V and 4 bases from J; bases unmatched to any gene: 8. The CDR3 coding sequence is TGTGCCAGCAGCGTAGGGGCTGGGGGACAGGGATACAATGAGCAGTTCTTC. Its protein is CASSVGAGGQGYNEQFF.

Only a few counts were recorded for this clone. The chain joins TRBV19 to TRBJ2-3, with D uncertain. CDR1 LNHDA and CDR2 SQIVND come from the germline V gene (reference sequence). V shed 5 bases and J shed 5 bases, with 8 bases lying between them. The CDR3 length is 12 residues. The CDR3 sequence is CASSVDLDTQYF. CDR3 coding DNA: TGTGCCAGTAGTGTCGATCTAGATACGCAGTATTTT.

The chain combines TRBV19 with TRBJ1-6, with a tentative D call TRBD1 (6 bases). V dropped 6 bases and J dropped 4 bases, with 28 bases sitting between them. The CDR3 consists of 20 residues. Germline CDR1 and CDR2: LNHDA and SQIVND (reference sequence). CDR3 in amino acids: CASSLPQGNLNPSYNSPLHF. The CDR3 DNA reads TGTGCCAGTAGCCTTCCGCAGGGGAACTTAAACCCAAGTTATAATTCACCCCTCCACTTT.

The chain employs TRBV2 and TRBJ1-2; TRBD1 matches 8 bases. Germline values: CDR1 SNHLY, CDR2 FYNNEI. CDR3 length equals 15 residues. Trimming at V came to 9 bases and at J to 4 bases, leaving 13 bases not matched to a gene. CDR3 coding DNA: TGTGCCAGTCAAAGGGCTGCAGGGGGCCTCTATGGCTACACCTTC. Its protein product is CASQRAAGGLYGYTF.

Only a few counts were recorded for this clone. V usage is TRBV18 and J usage is TRBJ1-4, with D possibly TRBD1 on 5 matching bases. V was cut by 2 bases and J by 4 bases, with 8 bases left in between. The CDR3 spans 14 residues. The germline CDR1 and CDR2 sequences are KGHSH and LQKENI. CDR3 sequence: CASSPRTNNEKLFF. CDR3 coding DNA: TGTGCCAGCTCACCAAGGACAAATAATGAAAAACTGTTTTTT.

This clone was observed once. The CDR3 loop is CASSSRGTGGYDYGYTF. The CDR3 coding sequence is TGTGCCAGTAGTTCCCGGGGGACAGGGGGCTATGACTATGGCTACACCTTC. The gene calls are TRBV19 and TRBJ1-2; TRBD1 matches 12 bases. Germline trimming cut 5 bases from V and 3 bases from J; bases unmatched to any gene: 10. The CDR3 contains 17 residues. Germline V gives CDR1 LNHDA, CDR2 SQIVND (reference sequence).

In this sample, this clone turned up a few times. The chain couples TRBV10-3 to TRBJ2-3; D is undetermined. Trimming stripped 2 bases from V and 2 bases from J, with 8 bases between. The germline V gene encodes CDR1 ENHRY and CDR2 SYGVKD. CDR3 length: 14 residues. CDR3 sequence (DNA): TGTGCCATCAGTGAGGACTCTGTCACAGATACGCAGTATTTT. It encodes CAISEDSVTDTQYF.

The V and J genes are TRBV6-5 and TRBJ2-7; either TRBD1 or TRBD2 may fit D (5 bases each). This CDR3 spans 15 amino acids. Germline CDR1 is MNHEY and CDR2 is SVGAGI. The germline V and J ends were trimmed by 6 bases and 4 bases, with 19 bases remaining between them. For the CDR3, the DNA is TGTGCCAGCAGAGGAGGACACGTCTTTCTATACGAGCAGTACGTC. Translating it yields CASRGGHVFLYEQYV.

This clone is medium-sized by share. This rearrangement joins TRBV19 to TRBJ1-5; 7 nucleotides line up with TRBD1. This CDR3 is 15 amino acids long. Trimming removed 5 bases from V and 5 bases from J; junction bases left unmatched: 9. Germline values: CDR1 LNHDA, CDR2 SQIVND (reference sequence). Written as DNA, the CDR3 is TGTGCCAGTAGTCCGAGGACAGGTCGAGATCAGCCCCAGCATTTT. It yields the protein CASSPRTGRDQPQHF.

The chain links TRBV5-1 to TRBJ1-1, with TRBD1 matching 10 bases. The CDR3 is made up of 14 amino acids. J was trimmed by 4 bases and V by 0 bases; bases with no gene match: 0. CDR1 SGHRS and CDR2 YFSETQ come from the germline V gene. CDR3 nucleotide sequence: TGCGCCAGCAGCTTGGGGACAGGGGGCACTGAAGCTTTCTTT. Its translation: CASSLGTGGTEAFF.

This chain uses TRBV4-3 with TRBJ2-3; 10 bases line up with TRBD2. V trimming: 3 bases; J trimming: 0 bases; junction bases outside the gene matches: 3. This CDR3 region has 16 residues. Per the germline V gene, CDR1 is LGHNA and CDR2 is YSLEER. CDR3 sequence: CASSQRTSGSTDTQYF. CDR3 nucleotides: TGCGCCAGCAGCCAGAGGACTAGCGGAAGCACAGATACGCAGTATTTT.

J is TRBJ1-1 and V is TRBV11-2; TRBD1 aligns across 8 bases. The CDR3 is 17 amino acids. Germline CDR1 reads SGHAT; CDR2 reads FQNNGV. V lost 5 bases to trimming and J lost 5 bases; unmatched junction nucleotides: 16. The CDR3 reads CASSPRRQGARATEAFF. CDR3 DNA sequence: TGTGCCAGCAGCCCCAGAAGGCAGGGGGCGAGGGCGACTGAAGCTTTCTTT.